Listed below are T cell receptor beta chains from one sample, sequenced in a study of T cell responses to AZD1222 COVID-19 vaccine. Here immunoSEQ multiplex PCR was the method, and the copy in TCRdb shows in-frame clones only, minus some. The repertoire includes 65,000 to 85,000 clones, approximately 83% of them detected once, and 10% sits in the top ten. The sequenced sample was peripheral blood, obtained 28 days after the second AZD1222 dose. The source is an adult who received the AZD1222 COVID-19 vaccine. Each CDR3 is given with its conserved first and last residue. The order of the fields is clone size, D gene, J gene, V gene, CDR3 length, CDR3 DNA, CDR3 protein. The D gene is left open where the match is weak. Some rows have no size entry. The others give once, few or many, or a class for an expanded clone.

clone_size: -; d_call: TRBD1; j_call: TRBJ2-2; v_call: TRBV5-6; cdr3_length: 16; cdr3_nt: TGTGCCAGCAGCTGGCAGGGACAGGGTATCACCGGGGAGCTGTTTTTT; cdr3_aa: CASSWQGQGITGELFF
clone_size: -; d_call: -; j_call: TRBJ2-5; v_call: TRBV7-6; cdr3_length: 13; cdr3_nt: TGTGCCAGCAGCTTAGAATATCTAGAGACCCAGTACTTC; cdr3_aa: CASSLEYLETQYF
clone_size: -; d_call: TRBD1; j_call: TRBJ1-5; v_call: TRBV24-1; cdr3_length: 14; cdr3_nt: TGTGCCACCAGCGCCGGGACAGTCAATCAGCCCCAGCATTTT; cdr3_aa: CATSAGTVNQPQHF
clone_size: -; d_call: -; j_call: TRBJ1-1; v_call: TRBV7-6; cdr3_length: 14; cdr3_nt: TGTGCCAGCAGCCCCCCGATGGGGTACACTGAAGCTTTCTTT; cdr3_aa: CASSPPMGYTEAFF
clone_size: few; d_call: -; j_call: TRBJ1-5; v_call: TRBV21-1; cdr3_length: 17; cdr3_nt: TGTGCCAGCAGCAAATCTGGCAGAGATCGTAGCAATCAGCCCCAGCATTTT; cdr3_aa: CASSKSGRDRSNQPQHF
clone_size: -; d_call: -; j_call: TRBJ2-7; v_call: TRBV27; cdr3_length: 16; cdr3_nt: TGTGCCAGCAGTTTAGGTACGGGGGGCTTTTTCTACGAGCAGTACTTC; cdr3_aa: CASSLGTGGFFYEQYF
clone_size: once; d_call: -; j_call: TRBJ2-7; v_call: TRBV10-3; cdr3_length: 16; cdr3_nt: TGTGCCATCAGTGAGTCGATAGGGGGGGCCAGGGGCGAGCAGTACTTC; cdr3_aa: CAISESIGGARGEQYF
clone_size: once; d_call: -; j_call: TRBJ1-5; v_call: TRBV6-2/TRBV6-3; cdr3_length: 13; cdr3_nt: TGTGCCAGCAGTTACGACCCCAATCAGCCCCAGCATTTT; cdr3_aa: CASSYDPNQPQHF
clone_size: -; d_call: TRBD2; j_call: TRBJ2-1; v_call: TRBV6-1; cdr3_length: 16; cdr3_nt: TGTGCCAGCAGTGAATATTGGGCGGGGGGGACCAATGAGCAGTTCTTC; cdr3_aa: CASSEYWAGGTNEQFF
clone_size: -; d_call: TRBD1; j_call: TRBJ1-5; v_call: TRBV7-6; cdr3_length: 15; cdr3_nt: TGTGCCAGCAGCTTGGGACAGGGGGCCAATCAGCCCCAGCATTTT; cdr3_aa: CASSLGQGANQPQHF